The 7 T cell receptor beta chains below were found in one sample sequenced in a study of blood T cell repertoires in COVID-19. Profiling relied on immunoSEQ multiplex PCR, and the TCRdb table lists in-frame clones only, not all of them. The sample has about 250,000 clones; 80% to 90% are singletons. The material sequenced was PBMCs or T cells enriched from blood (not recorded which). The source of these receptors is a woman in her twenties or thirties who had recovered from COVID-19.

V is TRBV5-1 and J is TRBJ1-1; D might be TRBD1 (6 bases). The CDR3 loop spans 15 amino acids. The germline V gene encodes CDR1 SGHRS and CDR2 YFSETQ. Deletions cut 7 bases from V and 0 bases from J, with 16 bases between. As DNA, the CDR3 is TGCGCCAGCTCGGGGGCGCGGGGGGTGAACACTGAAGCTTTCTTT. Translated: CASSGARGVNTEAFF.

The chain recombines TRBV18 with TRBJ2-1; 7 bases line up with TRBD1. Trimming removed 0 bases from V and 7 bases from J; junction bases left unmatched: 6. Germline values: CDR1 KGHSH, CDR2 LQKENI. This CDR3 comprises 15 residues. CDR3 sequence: CASSPPSGQANEQFF. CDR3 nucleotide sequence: TGTGCCAGCTCACCACCCTCAGGACAGGCAAATGAGCAGTTCTTC.

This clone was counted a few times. CDR3 protein: CASTLQGQPQHF. For the CDR3, the DNA is TGTGCCAGCACGCTACAGGGCCAGCCCCAGCATTTT. The chain is built from TRBV28 and TRBJ1-5, with TRBD1 as a possible D gene (6 bases). CDR3 length: 12 residues. The germline CDR1 and CDR2 sequences are MDHEN and SYDVKM. Trimming took off 7 bases at V and 7 bases at J, with 11 bases between the two ends.

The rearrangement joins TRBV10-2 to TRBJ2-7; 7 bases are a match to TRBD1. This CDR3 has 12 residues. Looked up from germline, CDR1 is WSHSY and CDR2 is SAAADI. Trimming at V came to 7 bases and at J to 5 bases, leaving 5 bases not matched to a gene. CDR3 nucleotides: TGCGCCAGCATTCCAGACAGGGACGAGCAGTACTTC. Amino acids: CASIPDRDEQYF.

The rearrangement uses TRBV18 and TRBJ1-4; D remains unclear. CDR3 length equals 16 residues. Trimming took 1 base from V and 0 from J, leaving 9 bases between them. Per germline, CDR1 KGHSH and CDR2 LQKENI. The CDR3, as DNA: TGTGCCAGCTCACCACTTCAGGCAGCAACTAATGAAAAACTGTTTTTT. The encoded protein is CASSPLQAATNEKLFF.

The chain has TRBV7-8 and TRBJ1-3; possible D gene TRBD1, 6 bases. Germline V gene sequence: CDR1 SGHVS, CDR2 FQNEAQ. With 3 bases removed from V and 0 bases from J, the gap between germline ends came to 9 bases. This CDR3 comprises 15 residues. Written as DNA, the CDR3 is TGTGCCAGCAGCTTGGGACACTTCTCTGGAAACACCATATATTTT. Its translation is CASSLGHFSGNTIYF.

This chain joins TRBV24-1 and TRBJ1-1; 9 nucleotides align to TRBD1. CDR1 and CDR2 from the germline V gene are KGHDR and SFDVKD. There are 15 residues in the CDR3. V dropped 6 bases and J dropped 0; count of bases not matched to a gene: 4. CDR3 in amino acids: CATSPGTGLNTEAFF. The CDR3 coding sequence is TGTGCCACCAGTCCCGGGACAGGGCTGAACACTGAAGCTTTCTTT.